This section outlines one T cell receptor beta chain sequence together with its context. Antigen unknown. The junction and the germline gene differ at one end; a read error may be behind it. Every sample had a minimum of 6.5 million PBMCs isolated. The second PCR ran about 6 to 12 cycles with a sample-barcoded 5' primer and J-beta primers. Carrying 12 random nucleotides, a template-switch adaptor labeled each individual cDNA molecule. TCRdb used MiXCR to reprocess the 5' RACE reads, holding one entry per CDR3 protein. The sample carries about 780,000 distinct CDR3 sequences, 46% recorded once. This sample was included in a study of blood T cells in healthy people across ages. Study information: With template switching, about one barcoded beta molecule was captured per two T cells.

Study results and limitations: More naive CD4+ cells and higher diversity marked long-lived donors relative to aged donors.

The CDR3 has 16 residues. CDR1 and CDR2 (germline): MNHEY, SMNVEV (reference sequence). The V gene is TRBV27, the J gene TRBJ2-7; possibly TRBD2 for D (5 bases). Sequencing was done on a sample of blood. The sequence was collected from a man older than 75 in good health. Written as DNA, the CDR3 is TGTGCCAGCAGTATATCTCCTACTAGGAATCCCTTCGAGCAGTACTTC. As protein: CASSISPTRNPFEQYF.